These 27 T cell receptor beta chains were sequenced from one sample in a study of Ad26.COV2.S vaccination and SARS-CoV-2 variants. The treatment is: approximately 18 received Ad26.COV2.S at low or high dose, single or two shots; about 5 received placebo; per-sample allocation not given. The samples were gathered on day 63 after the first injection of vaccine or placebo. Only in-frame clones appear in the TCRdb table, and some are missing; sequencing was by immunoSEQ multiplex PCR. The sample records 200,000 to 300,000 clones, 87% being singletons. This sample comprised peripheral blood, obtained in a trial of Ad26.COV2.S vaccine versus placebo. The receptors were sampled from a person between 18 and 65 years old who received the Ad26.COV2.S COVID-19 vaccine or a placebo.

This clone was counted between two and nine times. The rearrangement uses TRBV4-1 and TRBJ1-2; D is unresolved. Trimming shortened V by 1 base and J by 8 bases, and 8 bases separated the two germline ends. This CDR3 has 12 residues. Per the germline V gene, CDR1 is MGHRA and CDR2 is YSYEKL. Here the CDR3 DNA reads TGCGCCAGCAGCCAAGCGTCGTGGGGCTACACCTTC. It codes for CASSQASWGYTF.

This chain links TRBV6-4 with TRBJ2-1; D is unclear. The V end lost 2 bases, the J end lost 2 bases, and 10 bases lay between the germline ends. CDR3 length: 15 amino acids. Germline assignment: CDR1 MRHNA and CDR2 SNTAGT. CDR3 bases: TGTGCCAGCAGTGACCGAGAAGGTGCCTACAATGAGCAGTTCTTC. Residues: CASSDREGAYNEQFF.

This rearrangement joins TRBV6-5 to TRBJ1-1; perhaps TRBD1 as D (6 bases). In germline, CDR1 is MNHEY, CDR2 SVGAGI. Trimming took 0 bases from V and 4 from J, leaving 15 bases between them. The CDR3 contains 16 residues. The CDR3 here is CASSYSRGFGGTEAFF. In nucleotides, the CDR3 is TGTGCCAGCAGTTACTCGAGGGGGTTCGGGGGCACTGAAGCTTTCTTT.

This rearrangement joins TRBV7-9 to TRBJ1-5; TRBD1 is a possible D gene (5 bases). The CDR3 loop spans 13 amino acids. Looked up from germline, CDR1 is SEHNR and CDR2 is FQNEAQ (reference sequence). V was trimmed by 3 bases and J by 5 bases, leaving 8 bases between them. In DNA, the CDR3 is TGTGCCAGCAGCTTTACGGGGGATCAGCCCCAGCATTTT. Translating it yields CASSFTGDQPQHF.

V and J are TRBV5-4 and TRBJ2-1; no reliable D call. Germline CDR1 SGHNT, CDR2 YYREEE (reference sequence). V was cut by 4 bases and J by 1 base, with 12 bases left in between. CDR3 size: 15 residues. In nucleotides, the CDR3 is TGTGCCAGCAGCAAGGCCGTTGCGTCCTACAATGAGCAGTTCTTC. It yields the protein CASSKAVASYNEQFF.

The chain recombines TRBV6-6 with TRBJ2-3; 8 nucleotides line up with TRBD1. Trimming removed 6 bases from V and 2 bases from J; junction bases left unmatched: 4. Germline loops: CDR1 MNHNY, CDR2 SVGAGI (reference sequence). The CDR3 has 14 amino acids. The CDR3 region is CASRPQGATDTQYF. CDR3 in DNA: TGTGCCAGCAGACCCCAGGGGGCCACAGATACGCAGTATTTT.

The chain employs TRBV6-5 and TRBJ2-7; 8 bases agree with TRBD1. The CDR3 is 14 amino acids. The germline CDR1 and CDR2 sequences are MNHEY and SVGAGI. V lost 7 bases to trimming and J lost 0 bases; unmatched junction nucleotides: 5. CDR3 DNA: TGTGCCAGCAAATCTACAGGGGGCTCCTACGAGCAGTACTTC. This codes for CASKSTGGSYEQYF.

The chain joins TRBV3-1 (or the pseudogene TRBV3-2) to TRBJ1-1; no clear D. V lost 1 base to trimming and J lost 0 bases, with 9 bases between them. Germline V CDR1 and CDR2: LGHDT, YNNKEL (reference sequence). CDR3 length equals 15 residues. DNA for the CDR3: TGTGCCAGCAGCCAAGGGATAAATTTGAACACTGAAGCTTTCTTT. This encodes CASSQGINLNTEAFF.

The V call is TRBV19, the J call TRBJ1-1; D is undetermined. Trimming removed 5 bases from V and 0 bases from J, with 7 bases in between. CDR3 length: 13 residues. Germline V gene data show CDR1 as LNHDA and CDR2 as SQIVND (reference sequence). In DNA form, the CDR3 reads TGTGCCAGTAGTTTCGATATGAACACTGAAGCTTTCTTT. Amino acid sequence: CASSFDMNTEAFF.

CDR3 sequence (DNA): TGTGCCATCAGTGAGTCGGCAGGGGGCTCTAATTCACCCCTCCACTTT. As protein: CAISESAGGSNSPLHF. J is TRBJ1-6 and V is TRBV10-3, with TRBD1 matching over 8 bases. The CDR3 has 16 amino acids. Trimming cost V 0 bases and J 6 bases; bases outside gene matches: 4. In germline, CDR1 is ENHRY, CDR2 SYGVKD.

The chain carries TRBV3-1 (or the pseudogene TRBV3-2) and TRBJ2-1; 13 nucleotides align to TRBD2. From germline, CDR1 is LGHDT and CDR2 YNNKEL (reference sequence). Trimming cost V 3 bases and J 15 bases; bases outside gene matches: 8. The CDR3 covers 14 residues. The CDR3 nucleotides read TGTGCCAGCAGCCAGGGGACTAGCGGGAAATTGGCGTTCTTC. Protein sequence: CASSQGTSGKLAFF.

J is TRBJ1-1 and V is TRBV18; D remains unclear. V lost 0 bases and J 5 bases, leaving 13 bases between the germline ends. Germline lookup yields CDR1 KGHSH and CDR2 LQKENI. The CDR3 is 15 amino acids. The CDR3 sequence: CASSPPMLEGTEAFF. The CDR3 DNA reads TGTGCCAGCTCACCACCGATGCTGGAAGGGACTGAAGCTTTCTTT.

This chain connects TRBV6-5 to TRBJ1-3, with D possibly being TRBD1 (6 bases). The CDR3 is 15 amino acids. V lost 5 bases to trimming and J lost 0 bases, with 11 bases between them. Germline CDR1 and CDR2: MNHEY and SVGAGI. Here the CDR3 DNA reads TGTGCCAGCAGTCCGGGACACTTCTCTGGAAACACCATATATTTT. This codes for CASSPGHFSGNTIYF.

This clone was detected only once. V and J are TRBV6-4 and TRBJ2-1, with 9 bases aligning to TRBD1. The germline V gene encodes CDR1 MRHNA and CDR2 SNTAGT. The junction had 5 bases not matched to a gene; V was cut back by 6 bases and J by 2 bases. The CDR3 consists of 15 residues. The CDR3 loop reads CASSPGQGPYNEQFF. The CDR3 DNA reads TGTGCCAGCAGCCCCGGACAGGGGCCCTACAATGAGCAGTTCTTC.

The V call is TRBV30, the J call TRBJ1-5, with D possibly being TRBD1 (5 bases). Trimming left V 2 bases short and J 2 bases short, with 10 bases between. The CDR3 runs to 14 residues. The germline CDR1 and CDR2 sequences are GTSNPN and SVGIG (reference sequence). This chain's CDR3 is CAWSSGGGNQPQHF. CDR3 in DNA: TGTGCCTGGAGTTCCGGGGGAGGCAATCAGCCCCAGCATTTT.

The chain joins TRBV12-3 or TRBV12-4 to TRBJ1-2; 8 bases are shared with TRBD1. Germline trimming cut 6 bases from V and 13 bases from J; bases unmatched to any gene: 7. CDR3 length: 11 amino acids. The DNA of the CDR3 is TGTGCCAGCAGACTGGACAGGGCAAGCACCTTC. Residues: CASRLDRASTF.

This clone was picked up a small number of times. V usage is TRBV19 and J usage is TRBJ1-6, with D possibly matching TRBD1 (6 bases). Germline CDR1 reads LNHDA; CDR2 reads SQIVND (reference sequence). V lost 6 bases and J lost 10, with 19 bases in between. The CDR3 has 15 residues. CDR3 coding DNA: TGTGCCAGTAGCCCACGGGCAGGGGAACGCTCACCCCTCCACTTT. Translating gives CASSPRAGERSPLHF.

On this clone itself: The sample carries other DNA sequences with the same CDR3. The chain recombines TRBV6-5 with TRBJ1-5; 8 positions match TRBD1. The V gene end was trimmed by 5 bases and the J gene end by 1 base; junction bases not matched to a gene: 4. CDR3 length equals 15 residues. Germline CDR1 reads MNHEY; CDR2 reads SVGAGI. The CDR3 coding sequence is TGTGCCAGCAGTCCCGACAGGGGCAGCAATCAGCCCCAGCATTTT. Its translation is CASSPDRGSNQPQHF.

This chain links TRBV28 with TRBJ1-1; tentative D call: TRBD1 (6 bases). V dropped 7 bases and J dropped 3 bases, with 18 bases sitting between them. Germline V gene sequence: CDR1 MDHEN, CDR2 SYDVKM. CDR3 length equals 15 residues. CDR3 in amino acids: CASNLPGRGDTEAFF. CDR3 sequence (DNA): TGTGCCAGCAACCTACCGGGAAGGGGGGACACTGAAGCTTTCTTT.

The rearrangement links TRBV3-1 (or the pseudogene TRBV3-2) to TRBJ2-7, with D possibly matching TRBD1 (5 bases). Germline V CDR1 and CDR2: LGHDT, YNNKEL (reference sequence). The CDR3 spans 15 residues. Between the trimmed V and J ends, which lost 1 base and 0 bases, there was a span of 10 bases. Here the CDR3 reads CASSQVPDISYEQYF. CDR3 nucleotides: TGTGCCAGCAGCCAAGTACCGGACATCTCCTACGAGCAGTACTTC.

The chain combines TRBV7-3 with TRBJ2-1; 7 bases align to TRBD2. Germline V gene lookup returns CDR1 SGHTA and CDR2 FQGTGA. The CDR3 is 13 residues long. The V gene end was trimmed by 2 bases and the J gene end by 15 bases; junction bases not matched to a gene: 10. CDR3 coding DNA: TGTGCCAGCAGCTTACAATCTGCGGGAGTTAGGTTCTTC. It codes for CASSLQSAGVRFF.

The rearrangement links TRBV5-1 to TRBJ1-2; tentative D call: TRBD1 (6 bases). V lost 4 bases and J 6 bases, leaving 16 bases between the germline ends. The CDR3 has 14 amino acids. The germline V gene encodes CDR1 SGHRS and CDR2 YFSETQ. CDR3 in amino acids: CASSEGTPIHGYTF. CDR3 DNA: TGCGCCAGCAGCGAAGGGACACCAATACATGGCTACACCTTC.

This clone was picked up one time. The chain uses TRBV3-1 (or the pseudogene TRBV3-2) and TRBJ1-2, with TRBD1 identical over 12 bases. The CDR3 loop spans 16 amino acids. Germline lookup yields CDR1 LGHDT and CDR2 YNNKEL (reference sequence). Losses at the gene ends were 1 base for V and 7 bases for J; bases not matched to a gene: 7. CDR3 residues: CASSQGGTGGIGGYTF. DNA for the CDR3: TGTGCCAGCAGCCAAGGGGGGACAGGGGGCATCGGTGGCTACACCTTC.

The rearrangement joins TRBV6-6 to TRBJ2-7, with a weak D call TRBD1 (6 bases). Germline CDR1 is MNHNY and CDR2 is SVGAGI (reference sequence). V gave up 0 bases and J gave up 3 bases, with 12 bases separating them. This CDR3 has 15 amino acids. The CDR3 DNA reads TGTGCCAGCAGTTACTCCCCTGACAGGAACTACGAGCAGTACTTC. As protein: CASSYSPDRNYEQYF.

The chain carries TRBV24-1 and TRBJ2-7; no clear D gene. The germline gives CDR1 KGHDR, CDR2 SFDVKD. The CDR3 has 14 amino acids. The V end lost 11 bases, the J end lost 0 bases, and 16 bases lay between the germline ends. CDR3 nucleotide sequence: TGTGCCAGCCCGCGGTGCGAAAGCTCCTACGAGCAGTACGTC. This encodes CASPRCESSYEQYV.

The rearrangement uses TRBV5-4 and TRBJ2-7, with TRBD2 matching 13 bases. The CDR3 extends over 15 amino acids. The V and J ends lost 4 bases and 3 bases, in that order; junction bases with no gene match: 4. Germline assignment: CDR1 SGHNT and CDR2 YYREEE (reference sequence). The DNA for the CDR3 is TGTGCCAGCAGCCCTGGGACTAGCGGGATCTACGAGCAGTACGTC. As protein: CASSPGTSGIYEQYV.

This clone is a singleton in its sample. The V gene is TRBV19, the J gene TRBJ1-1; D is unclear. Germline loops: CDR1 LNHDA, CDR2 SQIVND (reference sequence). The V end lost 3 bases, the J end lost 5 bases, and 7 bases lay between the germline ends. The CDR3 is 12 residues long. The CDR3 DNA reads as TGTGCCAGTAGTATGCGGCCTACTGAAGCTTTCTTT. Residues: CASSMRPTEAFF.